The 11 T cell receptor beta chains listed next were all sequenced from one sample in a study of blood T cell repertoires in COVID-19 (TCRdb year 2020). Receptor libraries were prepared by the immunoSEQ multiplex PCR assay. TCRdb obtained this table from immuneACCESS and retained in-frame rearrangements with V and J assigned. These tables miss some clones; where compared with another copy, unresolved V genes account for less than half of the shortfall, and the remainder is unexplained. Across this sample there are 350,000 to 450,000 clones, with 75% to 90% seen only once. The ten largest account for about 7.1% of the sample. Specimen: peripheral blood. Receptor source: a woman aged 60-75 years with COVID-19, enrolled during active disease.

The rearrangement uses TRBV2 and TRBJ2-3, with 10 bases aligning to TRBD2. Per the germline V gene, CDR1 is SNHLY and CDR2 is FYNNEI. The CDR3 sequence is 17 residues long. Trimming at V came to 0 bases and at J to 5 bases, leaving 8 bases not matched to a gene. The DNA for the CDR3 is TGTGCCAGCAGTGAAGCGCGGAGCGGGGGGGCCTTAGATACGCAGTATTTT. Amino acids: CASSEARSGGALDTQYF. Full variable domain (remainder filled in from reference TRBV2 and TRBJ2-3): EPEVTQTPSHQVTQMGQEVILRCVPISNHLYFYWYRQILGQKVEFLVSFYNNEISEKSEIFDDQFSVERPDGSNFTLKIRSTKLEDSAMYFCASSEARSGGALDTQYFGPGTRLTVL.

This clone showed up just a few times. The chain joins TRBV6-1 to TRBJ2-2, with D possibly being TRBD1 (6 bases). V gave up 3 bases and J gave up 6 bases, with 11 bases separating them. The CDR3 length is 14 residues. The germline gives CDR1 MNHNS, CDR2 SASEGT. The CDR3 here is CASSDGRGPGELFF. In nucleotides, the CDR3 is TGTGCCAGCAGTGACGGCAGGGGTCCCGGGGAGCTGTTTTTT.

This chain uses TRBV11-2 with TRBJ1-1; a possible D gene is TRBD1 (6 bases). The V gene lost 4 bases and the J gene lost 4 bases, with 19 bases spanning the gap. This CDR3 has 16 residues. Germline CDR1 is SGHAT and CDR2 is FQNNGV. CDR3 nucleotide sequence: TGTGCCAGCAGCTCTCTCAAAGGCGGGGGGCGCACTGAAGCTTTCTTT. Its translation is CASSSLKGGGRTEAFF.

CDR3 sequence (DNA): TGTGCCAGCAGCCTCGGACAGGGGGCGCTCGGCGAGCAGTACTTC. This gives the protein CASSLGQGALGEQYF. The rearrangement links TRBV4-2 to TRBJ2-7; 11 bases are shared with TRBD1. Germline V gene lookup returns CDR1 LGHNA and CDR2 YNFKEQ. V trimming: 4 bases; J trimming: 6 bases; junction bases outside the gene matches: 8. The CDR3 sequence is 15 residues long.

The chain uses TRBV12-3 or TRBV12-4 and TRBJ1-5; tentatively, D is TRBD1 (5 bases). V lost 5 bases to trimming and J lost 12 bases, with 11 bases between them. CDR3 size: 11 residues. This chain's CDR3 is CASSDGQGQHF. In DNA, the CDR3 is TGTGCCAGCAGTGATGGTCAGGGCCAGCATTTT.

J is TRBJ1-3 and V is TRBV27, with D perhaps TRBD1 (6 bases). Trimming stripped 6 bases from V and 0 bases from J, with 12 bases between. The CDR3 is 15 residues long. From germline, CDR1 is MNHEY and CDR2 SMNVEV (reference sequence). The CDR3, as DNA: TGTGCCAGCAGACAAACAGGGAACTCTGGAAACACCATATATTTT. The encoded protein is CASRQTGNSGNTIYF.

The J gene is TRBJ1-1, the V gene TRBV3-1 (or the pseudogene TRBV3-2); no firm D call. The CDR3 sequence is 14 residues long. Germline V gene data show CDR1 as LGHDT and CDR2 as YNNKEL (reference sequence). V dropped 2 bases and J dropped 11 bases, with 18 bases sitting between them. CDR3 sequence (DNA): TGTGCCAGCAGCCAATCCAGCCTCGGCGGAGCCGCTTTCTTT. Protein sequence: CASSQSSLGGAAFF.

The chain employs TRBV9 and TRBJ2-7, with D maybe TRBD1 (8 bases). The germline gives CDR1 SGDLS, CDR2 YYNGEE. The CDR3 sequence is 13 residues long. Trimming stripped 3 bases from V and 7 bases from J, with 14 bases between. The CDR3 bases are TGTGCCAGCAGCGAACTACAGGGGGGGGAGCAGTACTTC. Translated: CASSELQGGEQYF. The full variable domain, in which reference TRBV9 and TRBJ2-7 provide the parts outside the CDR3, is DSGVTQTPKHLITATGQRVTLRCSPRSGDLSVYWYQQSLDQGLQFLIQYYNGEERAKGNILERFSAQQFPDLHSELNLSSLELGDSALYFCASSELQGGEQYFGPGTRLTVT.

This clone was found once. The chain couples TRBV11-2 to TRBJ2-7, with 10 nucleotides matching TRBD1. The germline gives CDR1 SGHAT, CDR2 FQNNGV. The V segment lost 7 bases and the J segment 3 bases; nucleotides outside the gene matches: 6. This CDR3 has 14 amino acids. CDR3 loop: CASTLGQGDYEQYF. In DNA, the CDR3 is TGTGCCAGCACACTCGGACAGGGGGACTACGAGCAGTACTTC.

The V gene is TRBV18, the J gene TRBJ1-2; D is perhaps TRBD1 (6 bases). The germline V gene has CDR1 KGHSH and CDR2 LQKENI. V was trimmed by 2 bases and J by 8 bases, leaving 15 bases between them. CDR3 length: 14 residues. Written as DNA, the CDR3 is TGTGCCAGCTCACCAAACCGGGACACCGAGGGCTACACCTTC. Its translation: CASSPNRDTEGYTF.

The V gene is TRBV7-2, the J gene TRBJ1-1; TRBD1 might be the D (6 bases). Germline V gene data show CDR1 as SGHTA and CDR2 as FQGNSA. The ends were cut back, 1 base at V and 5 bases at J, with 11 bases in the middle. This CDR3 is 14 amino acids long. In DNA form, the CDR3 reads TGTGCCAGCAGCTTAGTCACAGGGTGGACTGAAGCTTTCTTT. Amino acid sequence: CASSLVTGWTEAFF.